What follows are 22 T cell receptor beta chains derived from one specimen sequenced in a study of blood T cell repertoires in COVID-19. The data were produced by immunoSEQ multiplex PCR, yet TCRdb's version contains in-frame clones alone and is incomplete. The data hold some 320,000 clones, with around 90% observed a single time. Sequenced material: PBMCs or T cells enriched from blood (not recorded which). The receptor source for this set is a man aged 55 to 69 who had recovered from COVID-19.

This chain joins TRBV7-9 and TRBJ1-1; D is unresolved. The CDR3 contains 14 residues. V lost 5 bases, J lost 3 bases, and 13 bases lay in between. The germline gives CDR1 SEHNR, CDR2 FQNEAQ (reference sequence). The chain's CDR3 is CASSSFSTDTEAFF. CDR3 DNA: TGTGCCAGCAGCAGCTTCTCTACGGACACTGAAGCTTTCTTT.

The chain recombines TRBV7-2 with TRBJ1-6, with D perhaps matching TRBD1 (5 bases). The CDR3 totals 13 residues. V was cut by 8 bases and J by 6 bases, with 11 bases left in between. In germline, CDR1 is SGHTA, CDR2 FQGNSA. As DNA, the CDR3 is TGTGCCAGCTCAGAAGGGGCTAATTCACCCCTCCACTTT. Its translation is CASSEGANSPLHF.

The CDR3 nucleotides are TGTGCCAGCAGCAGGGGACAGGGGAACACTGAAGCTTTCTTT. Translating gives CASSRGQGNTEAFF. The chain has TRBV5-6 and TRBJ1-1, with TRBD1 identical over 9 bases. The ends lost 4 bases at V and 1 base at J; junction bases unmatched: 2. Germline values: CDR1 SGHDT, CDR2 YYEEEE. The CDR3 totals 14 residues.

This clone was seen once. The chain carries TRBV6-1 and TRBJ2-7; D may be TRBD1 (5 bases). V was cut by 0 bases and J by 5 bases, with 11 bases left in between. The CDR3 loop spans 14 amino acids. Germline V gene sequence: CDR1 MNHNS, CDR2 SASEGT. The CDR3 region is CASSEAGRADEQYF. CDR3 DNA sequence: TGTGCCAGCAGTGAAGCGGGCAGGGCAGACGAGCAGTACTTC.

The genes are TRBV5-1 and TRBJ2-3; D is possibly TRBD2 (5 bases). Trimming removed 3 bases from V and 2 bases from J, with 13 bases in between. This CDR3 contains 15 residues. CDR1 and CDR2 (germline): SGHRS, YFSETQ. CDR3 sequence (DNA): TGCGCCAGCAGCTCGGAGCGGCGGGCCACAGATACGCAGTATTTT. Translating it yields CASSSERRATDTQYF.

The J gene is TRBJ1-1, the V gene TRBV18, with 9 positions matching TRBD1. This CDR3 is 15 amino acids long. Trimming at V came to 6 bases and at J to 6 bases, leaving 11 bases not matched to a gene. Germline CDR1 and CDR2: KGHSH and LQKENI. The CDR3 sequence is CASSDRGRSSAEAFF. For the CDR3, the DNA is TGTGCCAGCTCGGACAGGGGACGGTCGAGCGCTGAAGCTTTCTTT.

The gene calls are TRBV11-3 and TRBJ2-6, with D possibly being TRBD1 (5 bases). Trimming took off 1 base at V and 4 bases at J, with 14 bases between the two ends. Germline V gene data show CDR1 as SGHNT and CDR2 as YENEEA. The CDR3 runs 17 residues. Written as DNA, the CDR3 is TGTGCCAGCAGCTTAGGGGGTACGACAGCCGGGGCCAACGTCCTGACTTTC. Protein: CASSLGGTTAGANVLTF.

The V call is TRBV5-6, the J call TRBJ2-7; 8 positions match TRBD2. The CDR3 runs 18 residues. Losses at the gene ends were 1 base for V and 2 bases for J; bases not matched to a gene: 14. Germline V CDR1 and CDR2: SGHDT, YYEEEE. The CDR3 protein is CASSLRFSGTFDTYEQYF. The DNA of the CDR3 is TGTGCCAGCAGCTTGAGGTTTAGCGGGACTTTCGACACCTACGAGCAGTACTTC.

The V and J genes are TRBV4-1 and TRBJ2-2, with 7 bases matching TRBD2. This CDR3 has 17 amino acids. Germline-derived CDR1 and CDR2 are MGHRA and YSYEKL. The trim removed 0 bases at V and 4 bases at J, leaving 8 bases unmatched. In nucleotides, the CDR3 is TGCGCCAGCAGCCAAGATCTGATCGGGAGGCGCACCGGGGAGCTGTTTTTT. Encoded protein: CASSQDLIGRRTGELFF.

The V gene is TRBV5-3, the J gene TRBJ2-3, with 9 bases that match TRBD2. TRBV5-3 is labeled an ORF, and its function is uncertain. The CDR3 runs to 17 residues. After removal of 0 bases from V and 2 bases from J, the junction contained 7 bases not matched to a gene. The CDR3, as DNA: TGTGCCAGAAGCTTGGCCAGGGCGGGAGGGACCACAGATACGCAGTATTTT. It translates to CARSLARAGGTTDTQYF.

The chain employs TRBV6-5 and TRBJ1-2; D gene uncertain. Germline CDR1 MNHEY, CDR2 SVGAGI. The CDR3 length is 13 residues. V was shortened by 2 bases and J by 4 bases, with 8 bases between the two germline ends. CDR3 in DNA: TGTGCCAGCAGTTACGACACAATCTATGGCTACACCTTC. Encoded protein: CASSYDTIYGYTF.

This clone was picked up a small number of times. The chain combines TRBV5-1 with TRBJ1-4; maybe TRBD1 (6 bases). Germline CDR1 and CDR2: SGHRS and YFSETQ. The CDR3 runs 14 residues. Trimming cost V 0 bases and J 8 bases, with 11 bases left between them. The CDR3 DNA reads as TGCGCCAGCAGCTTGGCGCCAACAGGGGAAAAACTGTTTTTT. Translation gives CASSLAPTGEKLFF.

The rearrangement joins TRBV2 to TRBJ2-6; possibly TRBD1 for D (6 bases). The germline V gene encodes CDR1 SNHLY and CDR2 FYNNEI. The CDR3 is made up of 16 amino acids. V was clipped by 9 bases and J by 2 bases, with 17 bases between them. The CDR3 reads CARGPGVRTGANVLTF. In DNA form, the CDR3 reads TGTGCCAGAGGACCAGGGGTAAGGACTGGGGCCAACGTCCTGACTTTC.

The chain links TRBV7-9 to TRBJ2-3; 9 bases line up with TRBD2. The CDR3 consists of 15 residues. CDR1 is SEHNR and CDR2 is FQNEAQ in the germline V gene (reference sequence). J lost 1 base, V lost 5 bases, and 4 bases had no gene match. The CDR3 is CASSRASGGTDTQYF. CDR3 sequence (DNA): TGTGCCAGCAGCCGTGCTAGCGGGGGCACAGATACGCAGTATTTT.

The chain couples TRBV30 to TRBJ1-5; D is perhaps TRBD1 (5 bases). The germline V gene has CDR1 GTSNPN and CDR2 SVGIG (reference sequence). CDR3 length equals 13 residues. V lost 2 bases, J lost 7 bases, and 12 bases lay in between. CDR3 nucleotides: TGTGCCTGGAGTACGGGGGGAGAGCAGCCCCAGCATTTT. Its protein product is CAWSTGGEQPQHF.

The J gene is TRBJ2-7, the V gene TRBV6-6; 7 bases are a match to TRBD1. Germline CDR1 and CDR2: MNHNY and SVGAGI (reference sequence). V lost 5 bases, J lost 0 bases, and 7 bases stayed unmatched. This CDR3 comprises 15 residues. CDR3 nucleotides: TGTGCCAGCAGTGGTCTTCGACAGGGCTCCTACGAGCAGTACTTC. Translation: CASSGLRQGSYEQYF.

The rearrangement uses TRBV7-9 and TRBJ1-1; possible D gene TRBD1, 5 bases. The V and J ends lost 5 bases and 9 bases respectively, with 19 bases between them. Germline-derived CDR1 and CDR2 are SEHNR and FQNEAQ (reference sequence). This CDR3 is built from 14 residues. The CDR3 is CASSPITGGGQAFF. The CDR3 DNA is TGTGCCAGCAGCCCAATTACGGGGGGTGGGCAAGCTTTCTTT.

The chain combines TRBV30 with TRBJ1-3; no clear D. The CDR3 covers 13 residues. The V and J ends lost 4 bases and 3 bases respectively, with 10 bases between them. From germline, CDR1 is GTSNPN and CDR2 SVGIG (reference sequence). CDR3 sequence (DNA): TGTGCCTGGACGGGAGGACGTGGAAACACCATATATTTT. Translated, it gives CAWTGGRGNTIYF.

The rearrangement links TRBV7-9 to TRBJ1-2, with D possibly being TRBD1 (5 bases). The germline gives CDR1 SEHNR, CDR2 FQNEAQ (reference sequence). V was cut by 5 bases and J by 4 bases, with 11 bases left in between. The CDR3 extends over 13 amino acids. CDR3 protein: CASSPGGVYGYTF. The CDR3 DNA sequence: TGTGCCAGCAGCCCGGGGGGGGTCTATGGCTACACCTTC.

The V call is TRBV4-1, the J call TRBJ1-6; maybe TRBD1 (5 bases). V was clipped by 0 bases and J by 7 bases, with 16 bases between them. The CDR3 extends over 17 amino acids. The V gene's germline CDR1 is MGHRA and CDR2 YSYEKL. The CDR3 is CASSQEGSGRGNSPLHF. DNA for the CDR3: TGCGCCAGCAGCCAAGAGGGATCGGGACGGGGGAATTCACCCCTCCACTTT.

The CDR3 region has the DNA TGTGCCAGCAGCTTAACAGGGGCGGGGTATGGCTACACCTTC. Protein sequence: CASSLTGAGYGYTF. This rearrangement joins TRBV11-2 to TRBJ1-2; 7 positions match TRBD1. Germline V gene sequence: CDR1 SGHAT, CDR2 FQNNGV. Losses at the gene ends were 2 bases for V and 5 bases for J; bases not matched to a gene: 5. This CDR3 spans 14 amino acids.

This sequence joins TRBV30 and TRBJ2-7; D remains ambiguous. V lost 3 bases to trimming and J lost 5 bases, with 8 bases between them. Germline V lookup: CDR1 GTSNPN, CDR2 SVGIG (reference sequence). CDR3 length: 11 amino acids. CDR3 sequence reads: CAWSQMNEQYF. The CDR3 nucleotides read TGTGCCTGGAGCCAGATGAACGAGCAGTACTTC.